This entry lists 17 T cell receptor beta chains sequenced from one sample in a study of T cells in localized non-small cell lung cancer. The data were produced by immunoSEQ multiplex PCR, yet TCRdb's version contains in-frame clones alone and is incomplete. The repertoire holds tens of thousands of clones, with about 83% as singletons. Sequenced material: peripheral blood, taken before any cancer treatment. These TCRs come from a female donor over 55 with stage I lung adenocarcinoma.

The chain combines TRBV5-4 with TRBJ2-1; 8 bases align to TRBD2. Trimming removed 6 bases from V and 11 bases from J; junction bases left unmatched: 7. The germline V gene encodes CDR1 SGHNT and CDR2 YYREEE (reference sequence). The CDR3 sequence is 12 residues long. In DNA, the CDR3 is TGTGCCAGCAACAATATAGCGGGAAAGCAGTTCTTC. It translates to CASNNIAGKQFF.

The chain couples TRBV7-9 to TRBJ2-1, with TRBD1 matching over 9 bases. The CDR3 sequence is 17 residues long. J lost 7 bases, V lost 6 bases, and 16 bases had no gene match. Germline V gives CDR1 SEHNR, CDR2 FQNEAQ (reference sequence). This chain's CDR3 is CASRPALPGQGGNEQFF. In DNA form, the CDR3 reads TGTGCCAGCAGGCCGGCCCTACCGGGACAGGGAGGAAATGAGCAGTTCTTC.

This sequence joins TRBV7-9 and TRBJ1-5; D uncertain. CDR1 SEHNR and CDR2 FQNEAQ come from the germline V gene (reference sequence). The CDR3 has 14 residues. Between the trimmed V and J ends, which lost 5 bases and 0 bases, there was a span of 8 bases. The DNA of the CDR3 is TGTGCCAGCAGCCAGCTTAATAGCAATCAGCCCCAGCATTTT. Translating gives CASSQLNSNQPQHF.

In DNA form, the CDR3 reads TGTGCCAGCAGCTTATCGGGAATTTTTTCCTACGAGCAGTACTTC. As protein: CASSLSGIFSYEQYF. This chain links TRBV7-8 with TRBJ2-7; a weak D match, TRBD2 (5 bases). The germline CDR1 and CDR2 sequences are SGHVS and FQNEAQ. The CDR3 extends over 15 amino acids. The V and J ends lost 2 bases and 1 base respectively, with 12 bases between them.

J is TRBJ2-7 and V is TRBV6-1; perhaps D is TRBD1 or TRBD2 (5 bases each). Germline CDR1 reads MNHNS; CDR2 reads SASEGT. The length of the CDR3 is 15 residues. Trimming pared 0 bases from V and 0 bases from J, leaving 9 bases between. CDR3 in amino acids: CASSEAWDGSYEQYF. The CDR3 DNA follows: TGTGCCAGCAGTGAAGCTTGGGACGGCTCCTACGAGCAGTACTTC.

This clone has just one count. V and J are TRBV6-4 and TRBJ2-3, with 8 bases aligning to TRBD1. V was clipped by 6 bases and J by 5 bases; unmatched bases: 4. The CDR3 length is 13 residues. Germline CDR1 and CDR2: MRHNA and SNTAGT. The CDR3 nucleotides are TGTGCCAGCAGCGAACAGGGGGGAGATACGCAGTATTTT. Translated, it gives CASSEQGGDTQYF.

This clone was detected only once. The V gene is TRBV6-6, the J gene TRBJ1-5; D call uncertain. This CDR3 contains 12 residues. Germline CDR1 reads MNHNY; CDR2 reads SVGAGI (reference sequence). The ends were cut back, 5 bases at V and 9 bases at J, with 11 bases in the middle. The CDR3 loop is CASSTPVGPQHF. The CDR3 DNA sequence: TGTGCCAGCAGTACGCCTGTTGGGCCCCAGCATTTT.

This chain links TRBV5-4 with TRBJ1-2; 9 bases fit TRBD1. Trimming removed 4 bases from V and 2 bases from J; junction bases left unmatched: 9. This CDR3 comprises 16 residues. CDR1 is SGHNT, CDR2 YYREEE, per germline (reference sequence). CDR3 region: CASSPGTGPINYGYTF. The CDR3 coding sequence is TGTGCCAGCAGCCCCGGGACAGGGCCCATAAACTATGGCTACACCTTC.

This rearrangement joins TRBV7-8 to TRBJ1-2, with unresolved D. The germline V and J ends were trimmed by 1 base and 7 bases, with 19 bases remaining between them. CDR1 is SGHVS, CDR2 FQNEAQ, per germline. The CDR3 length is 16 residues. The CDR3 sequence: CASSLGRFGSWGGYTF. CDR3 in DNA: TGTGCCAGCAGCTTAGGACGGTTTGGATCCTGGGGTGGCTACACCTTC.

This sequence joins TRBV19 and TRBJ1-1; 8 bases align to TRBD1. Trimming removed 1 base from V and 4 bases from J; junction bases left unmatched: 5. Germline loops: CDR1 LNHDA, CDR2 SQIVND (reference sequence). The CDR3 is made up of 15 amino acids. The CDR3 reads CASSIVGQGATEAFF. The CDR3 DNA follows: TGTGCCAGTAGTATAGTTGGGCAGGGGGCCACTGAAGCTTTCTTT.

This chain uses TRBV9 with TRBJ1-3; D is ambiguous. The CDR3 has 15 amino acids. Trimming removed 2 bases from V and 0 bases from J, with 9 bases in between. Germline CDR1 and CDR2: SGDLS and YYNGEE. The CDR3 region has the DNA TGTGCCAGCAGCGTGGCAGCCAACTCTGGAAACACCATATATTTT. The encoded protein is CASSVAANSGNTIYF.

J is TRBJ2-2 and V is TRBV29-1; D perhaps matches TRBD2 (6 bases). The V end lost 7 bases, the J end lost 6 bases, and 12 bases lay between the germline ends. The germline V gene encodes CDR1 SQVTM and CDR2 ANQGSEA. The CDR3 is 12 amino acids. The DNA of the CDR3 is TGCAGCGGGGGACTGTTCTCCGGGGAGCTGTTTTTT. Protein product: CSGGLFSGELFF.

The V gene is TRBV2, the J gene TRBJ1-2; weak D call: TRBD1 (5 bases). V dropped 8 bases and J dropped 6 bases, with 16 bases sitting between them. CDR1 SNHLY and CDR2 FYNNEI come from the germline V gene. The CDR3 runs to 13 residues. CDR3 region: CASLPGGANGYTF. The CDR3 DNA is TGTGCCAGCCTCCCAGGTGGGGCGAATGGCTACACCTTC.

The genes are TRBV9 and TRBJ2-4; D call uncertain. CDR1 and CDR2 from the germline V gene are SGDLS and YYNGEE. The CDR3 runs 11 residues. The V end lost 3 bases, the J end lost 8 bases, and 6 bases lay between the germline ends. CDR3 nucleotide sequence: TGTGCCAGCAGCGACCGTCACATTCAGTACTTC. Translation gives CASSDRHIQYF.

The V call is TRBV7-9, the J call TRBJ2-7; 9 bases are a match to TRBD1. The CDR3 spans 14 residues. Looked up from germline, CDR1 is SEHNR and CDR2 is FQNEAQ (reference sequence). V was pared by 6 bases and J by 7 bases, with 10 bases of the junction left unmatched. Here the CDR3 reads CASSSQGAPGEQYF. The CDR3 nucleotides read TGTGCCAGCAGTTCACAGGGGGCACCAGGGGAGCAGTACTTC.

The V and J genes are TRBV5-6 and TRBJ2-4, with D possibly TRBD1 on 6 matching bases. Trimming shortened V by 2 bases and J by 5 bases, and 11 bases separated the two germline ends. Germline V gene lookup returns CDR1 SGHDT and CDR2 YYEEEE. The CDR3 has 14 amino acids. CDR3 loop: CASSLVTGQNIQYF. DNA of the CDR3: TGTGCCAGCAGCTTAGTAACAGGGCAAAACATTCAGTACTTC. Full variable domain (missing parts from reference TRBV5-6 and TRBJ2-4): DAGVTQSPTHLIKTRGQQVTLRCSPKSGHDTVSWYQQALGQGPQFIFQYYEEEERQRGNFPDRFSGHQFPNYSSELNVNALLLGDSALYLCASSLVTGQNIQYFGAGTRLSVL.

This rearrangement joins TRBV6-1 to TRBJ2-7; D possibly corresponds to TRBD1 (6 bases). The germline V and J ends were trimmed by 10 bases and 2 bases, with 15 bases remaining between them. The CDR3 totals 13 residues. Germline V gene lookup returns CDR1 MNHNS and CDR2 SASEGT. This CDR3 reads CATSLNRAYEQYF. DNA for the CDR3: TGTGCCACCTCACTGAACAGGGCCTACGAGCAGTACTTC.